A single sample gave rise to the 15 T cell receptor beta chains below, sequenced in a study of T cells in Graves' hyperthyroidism and ophthalmopathy. From RNA transcripts, TCR beta CDR3 regions were amplified. The study used the HTBI primer set for a first-round RT-PCR of the TCR CDR3. A single record per CDR3 protein comes from TCRdb applying MiXCR to the multiplex PCR reads. Of a few hundred thousand distinct CDR3 sequences listed, 15% to 17% are singletons. Sequencing was performed on blood. These receptors were obtained from a woman aged 18-29 years with Graves' hyperthyroidism.

This clonotype was seen a few times. This rearrangement joins TRBV11-2 to TRBJ2-1; 7 positions agree with TRBD1. Germline CDR1 is SGHAT and CDR2 is FQNNGV. The CDR3 runs to 18 residues. The trim removed 0 bases at V and 3 bases at J, leaving 11 bases unmatched. Written as DNA, the CDR3 is TGTGCCAGCAGCTTAGATAGTCAACAGGGGTTTGTCTACAATGAGCAGTTCTTC. It yields the protein CASSLDSQQGFVYNEQFF.

Many counts were recorded for this clonotype. The CDR3 region is CASSLGLAVYYEQYF. The CDR3 coding sequence is TGTGCCAGCAGCTTGGGGCTAGCGGTCTACTACGAGCAGTACTTC. The gene calls are TRBV11-1 and TRBJ2-7, with 7 bases aligning to TRBD2. Germline V gives CDR1 SGHAT, CDR2 FQDESV (reference sequence). The CDR3 is 15 residues long. J lost 3 bases, V lost 3 bases, and 8 bases had no gene match.

In this sample, this clonotype turned up many times. This rearrangement joins TRBV27 to TRBJ2-5, with 8 bases lining up with TRBD1. V shed 5 bases and J 5 bases; nucleotides not matched to a gene: 7. This CDR3 is 14 amino acids long. CDR1 is MNHEY, CDR2 SMNVEV, per germline (reference sequence). CDR3 nucleotides: TGTGCCAGCAGTCCCCGGACAGGGTACGAGACCCAGTACTTC. It specifies CASSPRTGYETQYF.

At least ten counts were recorded for this clonotype. The chain recombines TRBV7-9 with TRBJ2-5; 9 nucleotides agree with TRBD2. The CDR3 sequence is 16 residues long. The germline gives CDR1 SEHNR, CDR2 FQNEAQ (reference sequence). With V trimmed by 3 bases and J by 2 bases, 7 bases remained unmatched. CDR3 sequence: CASSFGASGNQETQYF. CDR3 nucleotide sequence: TGTGCCAGCAGCTTCGGCGCTAGCGGGAATCAAGAGACCCAGTACTTC.

This rearrangement joins TRBV18 to TRBJ2-1, with 11 bases matching TRBD2. Per germline, CDR1 KGHSH and CDR2 LQKENI. V dropped 3 bases and J dropped 9; count of bases not matched to a gene: 7. The CDR3 consists of 15 residues. CDR3 sequence reads: CASSPLLAGAGEQFF. The CDR3 coding sequence is TGTGCCAGCTCACCCTTACTAGCGGGAGCAGGTGAGCAGTTCTTC.

The CDR3 is CASSQTRVLVEDTQYF. DNA of the CDR3: TGTGCCAGCAGCCAAACCCGGGTCCTTGTGGAGGATACGCAGTATTTT. The gene calls are TRBV7-9 and TRBJ2-3; D uncertain. Germline CDR1 reads SEHNR; CDR2 reads FQNEAQ (reference sequence). The CDR3 extends over 16 amino acids. Trimming left V 5 bases short and J 6 bases short, with 21 bases between.

Many counts were recorded for this clonotype. The chain links TRBV6-1 to TRBJ2-3; TRBD2 matches 9 bases. In germline, CDR1 is MNHNS, CDR2 SASEGT. CDR3 length: 15 amino acids. V dropped 2 bases and J dropped 5; count of bases not matched to a gene: 5. CDR3 sequence (DNA): TGTGCCAGCAGTGAACTAGGTAGCGGGGGAGATACGCAGTATTTT. Protein sequence: CASSELGSGGDTQYF.

The CDR3 DNA reads as TGTGCCAGCAGTTACTCACCGGGAGGGCTTCAAGATACGCAGTATTTT. It codes for CASSYSPGGLQDTQYF. The V gene is TRBV6-6, the J gene TRBJ2-3, with 8 positions matching TRBD2. Germline lookup yields CDR1 MNHNY and CDR2 SVGAGI (reference sequence). The CDR3 runs to 16 residues. V lost 0 bases and J lost 5; bases outside the gene matches: 7.

For the CDR3, the DNA is TGTGCCAGCAGTGAAGTTGGACGGCGGGTCGTGTATACGCAGTATTTT. Its protein is CASSEVGRRVVYTQYF. V usage is TRBV6-1 and J usage is TRBJ2-3, with D tentatively TRBD2 (5 bases). Deletions cut 1 base from V and 7 bases from J, with 18 bases between. The CDR3 length is 16 residues. The germline V gene encodes CDR1 MNHNS and CDR2 SASEGT.

V gene TRBV7-2 combines with J gene TRBJ2-6; 12 bases fit TRBD2. Germline V gene data show CDR1 as SGHTA and CDR2 as FQGNSA. J was trimmed by 1 base and V by 5 bases; bases with no gene match: 6. This CDR3 region has 18 residues. In DNA, the CDR3 is TGTGCCAGCAGCCCGCGGACTAGCGGGATGTCTGGGGCCAACGTCCTGACTTTC. Its protein is CASSPRTSGMSGANVLTF.

V usage is TRBV10-1 and J usage is TRBJ2-1, with D perhaps assigned TRBD1 or TRBD2 (5 bases each). The CDR3 is made up of 12 amino acids. The V end was cut by 2 bases, the J end by 7 bases, with 6 bases between. Germline V lookup: CDR1 WNHNN, CDR2 SYGVQD (reference sequence). The CDR3 coding sequence is TGCGCCAGCAGTGAGGAGGGGAATGAGCAGTTCTTC. Amino acid sequence: CASSEEGNEQFF.

At least ten counts were recorded for this clonotype. The V and J genes are TRBV12-3 or TRBV12-4 and TRBJ2-7, with 7 bases matching TRBD1. The CDR3 loop spans 14 amino acids. The V segment lost 3 bases and the J segment 3 bases; nucleotides outside the gene matches: 5. The CDR3 reads CASSLGTVHYEQYF. CDR3 nucleotides: TGTGCCAGCAGTTTGGGGACAGTCCACTACGAGCAGTACTTC.

This clonotype has a count of ten or more. The chain has TRBV28 and TRBJ1-3; a weak D match, TRBD1 (5 bases). The CDR3 length is 16 residues. V lost 5 bases to trimming and J lost 0 bases, with 14 bases between them. Per the germline V gene, CDR1 is MDHEN and CDR2 is SYDVKM. CDR3 loop: CASSASGRNSGNTIYF. The CDR3 coding sequence is TGTGCCAGCAGTGCGTCGGGACGGAACTCTGGAAACACCATATATTTT.

This clonotype was detected a few times. V is TRBV7-9 and J is TRBJ2-7; 9 bases are a match to TRBD2. V lost 5 bases and J lost 3; bases outside the gene matches: 8. The CDR3 spans 15 residues. CDR1 and CDR2 from the germline V gene are SEHNR and FQNEAQ (reference sequence). The CDR3: CASSDSPSGDYEQYF. DNA for the CDR3: TGTGCCAGCAGCGACTCCCCTAGCGGGGACTACGAGCAGTACTTC.

This clonotype was found many times. The CDR3 spells CASRYLGDEKLFF. CDR3 nucleotides: TGTGCCAGCAGATACCTGGGGGATGAAAAACTGTTTTTT. The gene calls are TRBV6-1 and TRBJ1-4; a weak D match, TRBD1 (5 bases). The CDR3 runs 13 residues. Germline CDR1 is MNHNS and CDR2 is SASEGT. V was shortened by 6 bases and J by 6 bases, with 11 bases between the two germline ends.